The rows below give T cell receptor beta chains drawn from one sample of a study of blood T cell repertoires in COVID-19. The table came from immunoSEQ multiplex PCR; TCRdb's copy has only in-frame clones and leaves some out. This table holds about 36,000 clones, 65% to 80% found once. The source material was peripheral blood. Receptors originate from a man aged 55 to 70 with active COVID-19. Both conserved end residues are trimmed from each CDR3. Each record gives: V gene, J gene, CDR3 protein.

TRBV19	TRBJ1-5	ASSIGQGAGPQH
TRBV7-2	TRBJ2-7	ASSLDGTSGASYEQY
TRBV6-5	TRBJ2-1	ASSPETSGIEQF
TRBV7-2	TRBJ1-2	ASSPQGGKGYT
TRBV7-2	TRBJ2-7	ASSLAPGFSYEQY
TRBV14	TRBJ2-7	ASSQGSAASGRYEQY
TRBV11-2	TRBJ1-3	ASSLEARPSGNTIY
TRBV28	TRBJ2-3	ASSWTRRLDTDTQY
TRBV4-3	TRBJ2-3	ASSLTTSGTTTDTQY
TRBV7-2	TRBJ2-5	ASSLALWAQETQY
TRBV9	TRBJ2-3	ASSVGTGSPGAQY
TRBV7-9	TRBJ1-1	ASSSRSRPEGAF
TRBV11-2	TRBJ2-2	ASSSRMGTSGRNTGELF
TRBV28	TRBJ2-7	ASRWTGLGEQY
TRBV5-6	TRBJ2-7	ASSPETGEKSYEQY
TRBV5-4	TRBJ2-7	ASSFSGGHEQY
TRBV28	TRBJ2-3	ASSSLGPGLEQY
TRBV2	TRBJ1-2	ASSPGGLVYGYT
TRBV6-6	TRBJ2-6	ASSPRTGTTGANVLT
TRBV29-1	TRBJ1-2	SADRGRGYGYT
TRBV6-2/TRBV6-3	TRBJ2-3	ASSGATDTQY
TRBV6-6	TRBJ1-1	ASQLGIGGDTEAF
TRBV6-2/TRBV6-3	TRBJ2-2	ASSSWLAELNTGELF
TRBV25-1	TRBJ2-2	ASSLADSLINTGELF
TRBV14	TRBJ1-3	ASSFYMSGIY
TRBV20-1	TRBJ2-1	SAGAAYNEQF
TRBV7-9	TRBJ1-2	ASSLEIRRGQQVYGYT
TRBV10-3	TRBJ1-3	ATQATSGNTIY
TRBV7-8	TRBJ1-1	ASRKGGENTEAF
TRBV5-4	TRBJ2-7	ASSSFKRAGNPYEQY
TRBV7-9	TRBJ2-3	ASSSRGLAGVGTQY
TRBV11-1	TRBJ2-2	ASSGTGVFGTGELF
TRBV4-3	TRBJ1-1	ASSQDSWTEAF
TRBV5-1	TRBJ2-2	ASSSPLGGTGELF
TRBV5-1	TRBJ2-1	ASSYTLGYEQF
TRBV4-3	TRBJ2-7	ASSFRQGRTYEQY
TRBV27	TRBJ2-7	ASGIPGRTYEQY
TRBV5-6	TRBJ2-1	ASSRGPSPYNEQF
TRBV10-1	TRBJ1-1	ASKDRMNTEAF
TRBV10-2	TRBJ1-5	ASSAGEGQPQH
TRBV2	TRBJ1-6	ASSRRTGGDSPLH
TRBV5-1	TRBJ2-7	ASSGGRDRGSLLPYEQY
TRBV5-1	TRBJ2-5	ASSSGTSGSGAQETQY
TRBV11-2	TRBJ1-2	ASSDGGQSVNYGYT
TRBV19	TRBJ1-1	ASSQDFQAF
TRBV5-8	TRBJ1-2	ASSWGPDSNYGYT
TRBV27	TRBJ2-1	ASSHSGGAVNEQF
TRBV24-1	TRBJ2-1	ATSDIAGGYNEQF
TRBV24-1	TRBJ2-7	ATSDGLHYEQY
TRBV4-1	TRBJ2-2	ASSQVPLRGRTGELF
TRBV7-2	TRBJ2-5	ASSPAAGPVSETQY
TRBV10-3	TRBJ2-2	AIRTDRAGTGELF
TRBV30	TRBJ1-1	AREGGGSRRAF
TRBV5-1	TRBJ2-1	ASSLGGGPYNEQF
TRBV7-8	TRBJ2-1	ASSLLGTGEYNEQF
TRBV7-2	TRBJ2-7	ASSLSTRGAEQY
TRBV2	TRBJ2-7	ASNSGTASYEQY
TRBV5-1	TRBJ1-5	ASSTGDIATQH
TRBV2	TRBJ1-5	ASRGQSNQPQH
TRBV18	TRBJ1-2	ASSRGQGANYGYT